This TCR beta chain derives from a study of sequential checkpoint blockade in melanoma. About the study: Maintenance nivolumab came after either treatment sequence.

As for treatment: randomized to nivolumab then ipilimumab (arm A) or the reverse (arm B). No patient had prior DNA-damaging chemotherapy. TCRdb keeps only in-frame clones here, not all; method: immunoSEQ multiplex PCR. This sample carries 10,000 to 15,000 clones, roughly four fifths of them seen once, and the ten largest clones take about 50%. Trimming stripped 3 bases from V and 2 bases from J, with 11 bases between. CDR3 length: 15 residues. J is TRBJ1-4 and V is TRBV5-3; a possible D gene is TRBD1 (6 bases). TRBV5-3 is known as an ORF, though its function is uncertain. The receptor comes from a human patient with melanoma. Some clones in this sample may be carry-over from other donors' samples. The sequences come from CD8+ T cells sorted from blood (inferred from file names), collected from a patient given nivolumab and ipilimumab in sequence. Here the CDR3 reads CARSSNRDTNEKLFF. CDR3 DNA: TGTGCCAGAAGCTCCAACAGGGACACTAATGAAAAACTGTTTTTT.